The rows below give T cell receptor beta chains drawn from one sample of a study of T cells in Graves' hyperthyroidism and ophthalmopathy. TCRdb re-called the multiplex PCR reads with MiXCR, one entry per CDR3 protein. The profile shows hundreds of thousands of distinct CDR3 sequences, roughly 40% of them singletons. Sequencing was performed on blood. These receptors were taken from a man younger than 35 with Graves' hyperthyroidism. Each CDR3 is given with its conserved first and last residue. A D gene is named only where the DNA matches it firmly. Where a row states a size, it is once, few, many or the class of an expanded clone; other rows omit it.

abundance	v_gene	d_gene	j_gene	CDR3aa	CDR3nt
many	TRBV7-9	.	TRBJ1-1	CASSLVSAEAFF	TGTGCCAGCAGCTTAGTGAGTGCTGAAGCTTTCTTT
.	TRBV12-3/TRBV12-4	TRBD1	TRBJ1-2	CASSLTTGGADYYGYTF	TGTGCCAGCAGTTTAACCACAGGGGGCGCGGACTACTATGGCTACACCTTC
many	TRBV7-9	TRBD1	TRBJ1-2	CASSADRGANYGYTF	TGTGCCAGCAGCGCTGACAGGGGAGCAAACTATGGCTACACCTTC
.	TRBV12-3/TRBV12-4	TRBD1	TRBJ2-5	CASSPGRGQGTKTQYF	TGTGCCAGCAGCCCCGGCCGGGGACAGGGGACGAAGACCCAGTACTTC
.	TRBV20-1	.	TRBJ2-7	CSASRGVLLYEQYF	TGCAGTGCCTCAAGAGGGGTCCTCCTCTACGAGCAGTACTTC
.	TRBV2	TRBD1	TRBJ2-5	CPQGAWETQYF	TGTCCCCAGGGGGCATGGGAGACCCAGTACTTC
.	TRBV9	.	TRBJ2-2	CASSVSTGPGRGGELFF	TGTGCCAGCAGCGTGTCAACCGGGCCCGGGAGAGGAGGGGAGCTGTTTTTT
few	TRBV2	.	TRBJ1-5	CAARRTRDSNQPQHF	TGTGCCGCTAGAAGGACCCGGGACAGCAATCAGCCCCAGCATTTT
.	TRBV7-9	TRBD1	TRBJ1-3	CASSFAGTGARNTIYF	TGTGCCAGCAGCTTTGCAGGGACAGGGGCCCGAAACACCATATATTTT
.	TRBV6-5	.	TRBJ1-1	CASSFNWRTEAFF	TGTGCCAGCAGTTTTAACTGGAGGACTGAAGCTTTCTTT
once	TRBV7-2	TRBD1	TRBJ2-7	CASSGQGGTYEQYF	TGTGCCAGCAGTGGACAGGGAGGAACCTACGAGCAGTACTTC
.	TRBV9	.	TRBJ2-2	CASSSGLGAENTGELFF	TGTGCCAGCAGTTCCGGTCTAGGAGCGGAGAACACCGGGGAGCTGTTTTTT
.	TRBV29-1	.	TRBJ1-2	CSVGPVSGSGYAF	TGCAGCGTCGGCCCGGTCTCAGGCTCGGGCTACGCCTTC
once	TRBV29-1	TRBD1	TRBJ1-3	CSVEQDRAGNTIYF	TGCAGCGTTGAACAGGACAGGGCTGGAAACACCATATATTTT
many	TRBV15	.	TRBJ2-7	CATSRFRTDSYEQYF	TGTGCCACCAGCAGGTTTAGGACAGACTCCTACGAGCAGTACTTC
many	TRBV12-3/TRBV12-4	TRBD1	TRBJ2-7	CASSLGQNEQYF	TGTGCCAGCAGCCTGGGACAGAACGAGCAGTACTTC
many	TRBV7-9	.	TRBJ1-1	CASSLTLADEAFF	TGTGCCAGCAGCTTAACTCTCGCGGACGAAGCTTTCTTT
few	TRBV7-2	.	TRBJ1-4	CASSLASGYEKLFF	TGTGCCAGCAGCTTAGCTTCAGGCTACGAAAAACTGTTTTTT
many	TRBV7-9	.	TRBJ1-1	CASSLALEVAEAFF	TGTGCCAGCAGCTTAGCGCTTGAGGTGGCTGAAGCTTTCTTT
.	TRBV19	TRBD1	TRBJ2-2	CASSTDRGDTGELFF	TGTGCCAGTAGTACTGACAGGGGAGACACCGGGGAGCTGTTTTTT
.	TRBV5-1	.	TRBJ1-2	CASTSGQGREYGYTF	TGCGCCAGTACCTCGGGTCAGGGGCGGGAATATGGCTACACCTTC
.	TRBV5-5	TRBD1	TRBJ2-7	CASSLVNRGYEQYF	TGTGCCAGCAGCTTGGTCAACAGGGGCTACGAGCAGTACTTC
.	TRBV7-2	.	TRBJ1-5	CASSLTVYGNQPQHF	TGTGCCAGCAGCTTGACCGTGTACGGCAATCAGCCCCAGCATTTT
many	TRBV19	.	TRBJ1-5	CAVGSNQPQHF	TGTGCCGTGGGCAGCAATCAGCCCCAGCATTTT
.	TRBV9	.	TRBJ1-1	CASTCRRGTEAFF	TGCGCCAGCACTTGTCGACGGGGAACTGAAGCTTTCTTT
.	TRBV7-2	TRBD1	TRBJ2-7	CASSSWDRSYEQYF	TGTGCCAGCAGCTCTTGGGACAGGTCCTACGAGCAGTACTTC
many	TRBV2	TRBD1	TRBJ1-1	CASRSDRGNTEAFF	TGTGCCAGCAGATCAGACAGGGGGAACACTGAAGCTTTCTTT
.	TRBV3-1	.	TRBJ1-6	CASSQEYSNSPLHF	TGTGCCAGCAGCCAAGAGTACAGTAATTCACCCCTCCACTTT
.	TRBV5-4	.	TRBJ1-6	CASSLGTGAYNSPLHF	TGTGCCAGCAGCCTCGGGACTGGGGCCTATAATTCACCCCTCCACTTT
many	TRBV2	.	TRBJ1-5	CASSETGQPQHF	TGTGCCAGCAGTGAAACGGGACAGCCCCAGCATTTT
few	TRBV14	TRBD1	TRBJ1-1	CASSQDVGTVYMNTEAFF	TGTGCCAGCAGCCAAGATGTCGGGACAGTCTACATGAACACTGAAGCTTTCTTT
few	TRBV11-2	.	TRBJ1-1	CASSVFRARNTEAFF	TGTGCCAGCAGCGTTTTCAGGGCGAGGAACACTGAAGCTTTCTTT
.	TRBV20-1	.	TRBJ2-7	CSAVPTPREQYF	TGCAGTGCTGTCCCGACCCCGAGGGAGCAGTACTTC
few	TRBV25-1	TRBD2	TRBJ2-5	CASSPGGPRETQYF	TGTGCCAGCAGCCCGGGAGGGCCGAGGGAGACCCAGTACTTC
.	TRBV7-6	.	TRBJ1-4	CASSFGGGQDEKLFF	TGTGCCAGCAGTTTTGGTGGGGGCCAGGATGAAAAACTGTTTTTT
.	TRBV10-3	.	TRBJ1-2	CAIWGTGASYGYTF	TGTGCCATCTGGGGGACCGGGGCCAGCTATGGCTACACCTTC
.	TRBV7-2	TRBD2	TRBJ2-7	CASSQRTSGSRGEQYF	TGTGCCAGCAGCCAAAGGACTAGCGGGAGCCGTGGGGAGCAGTACTTC
.	TRBV20-1	.	TRBJ2-2	CSARVNTGELFF	TGCAGTGCTAGAGTAAACACCGGGGAGCTGTTTTTT
.	TRBV7-9	.	TRBJ1-6	CASSSGLAGNSPLHF	TGTGCCAGCAGCTCGGGACTAGCGGGCAATTCACCCCTCCACTTT
few	TRBV29-1	TRBD1	TRBJ1-1	CSPTGGYTEAFF	TGCAGCCCTACAGGGGGCTACACTGAAGCTTTCTTT
.	TRBV29-1	.	TRBJ2-5	CSASSLVSSEDTQYF	TGCAGCGCCAGCAGCTTGGTGTCGAGTGAAGACACCCAGTACTTC
.	TRBV6-5	TRBD1	TRBJ1-1	CASSYSPGGGTEAFF	TGTGCCAGCAGTTACTCGCCAGGGGGAGGGACTGAAGCTTTCTTT
.	TRBV2	TRBD1	TRBJ1-2	CASSEQGTVVRGYTF	TGTGCCAGCAGTGAGCAGGGGACAGTCGTGAGGGGCTACACCTTC
.	TRBV12-5	.	TRBJ1-1	CASGFGLRAEAFF	TGTGCTAGTGGTTTCGGACTGAGGGCTGAAGCTTTCTTT
few	TRBV20-1	.	TRBJ1-2	CSARARTVRYGYTF	TGCAGTGCTAGAGCCCGGACAGTGCGGTATGGCTACACCTTC
many	TRBV10-3	.	TRBJ1-5	CAISGTGTEDQPQHF	TGTGCCATCAGCGGAACGGGGACGGAGGATCAGCCCCAGCATTTT
few	TRBV7-2	.	TRBJ1-4	CASSLGSGLGEKLFF	TGTGCCAGCAGCTTAGGATCAGGGCTGGGCGAAAAACTGTTTTTT
.	TRBV19	TRBD2	TRBJ2-5	CASSHTSGLGEETQYF	TGTGCCAGTAGTCATACCTCGGGACTAGGTGAAGAGACCCAGTACTTC
.	TRBV7-3	TRBD1	TRBJ2-2	CASSLTGQIRNTGELFF	TGTGCCAGCAGCTTAACGGGACAGATAAGGAACACCGGGGAGCTGTTTTTT
.	TRBV4-1	.	TRBJ2-7	CASSQEGRGVGEQYF	TGCGCCAGCAGCCAAGAGGGTCGGGGAGTCGGCGAGCAGTACTTC
.	TRBV9	.	TRBJ2-7	CASSVGGQDEQYF	TGTGCCAGCAGCGTGGGGGGTCAAGACGAGCAGTACTTC
many	TRBV7-8	.	TRBJ2-5	CASSSPTGNQETQYF	TGTGCCAGCAGCTCCCCGACGGGGAACCAAGAGACCCAGTACTTC
many	TRBV7-9	.	TRBJ2-2	CASSPTGSDTGELFF	TGTGCCAGCAGCCCGACCGGGAGTGACACCGGGGAGCTGTTTTTT
.	TRBV19	.	TRBJ1-5	CASTPNSNQPQHF	TGTGCCAGTACCCCGAATAGCAATCAGCCCCAGCATTTT
many	TRBV10-3	TRBD1	TRBJ1-1	CAISGQGKNTEAFF	TGTGCCATCAGCGGACAGGGAAAAAACACTGAAGCTTTCTTT